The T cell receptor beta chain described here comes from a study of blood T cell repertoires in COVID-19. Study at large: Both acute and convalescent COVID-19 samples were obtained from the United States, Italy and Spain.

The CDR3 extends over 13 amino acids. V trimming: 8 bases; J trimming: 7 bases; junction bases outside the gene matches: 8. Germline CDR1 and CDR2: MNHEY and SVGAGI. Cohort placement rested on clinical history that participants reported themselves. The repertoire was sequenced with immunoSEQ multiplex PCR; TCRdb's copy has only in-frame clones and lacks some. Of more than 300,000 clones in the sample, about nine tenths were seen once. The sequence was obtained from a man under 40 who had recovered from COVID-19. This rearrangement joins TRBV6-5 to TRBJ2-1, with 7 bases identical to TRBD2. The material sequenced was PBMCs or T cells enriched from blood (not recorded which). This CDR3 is CASSWGGGNEQFF. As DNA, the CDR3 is TGTGCCAGCTCGTGGGGGGGAGGAAATGAGCAGTTCTTC.